This TCR beta chain stems from a study of response to subunit inactivated influenza vaccine (dated by TCRdb to between 2017 and 2018). Looking at the study overall: Deep quantitative profiling of the T cell receptor repertoire was used in the study to follow responses to a trivalent subunit inactivated influenza vaccine. What the study reported, not specific to this receptor: The authors suggested that each seasonal influenza vaccination may recruit only a limited number of new T cells.

The method behind the library was RT-PCR. Sequencer: Illumina HiSeq 2500. The public reads were quality trimmed at Q25 with fastp and then assembled into clones with MiXCR by TCRdb, keeping productive beta chains. One record per CDR3 amino acid sequence lists the most common genes and DNA. Across this sample there are 700,000 to 800,000 distinct CDR3 sequences, with under 20% seen only once. Approximately 11% of the sample is in the top ten clones. This clonotype was seen a handful of times. Its antigen is unknown. Base qualities are not provided; no much larger clone lies one nucleotide away. The source material was PBMCs from blood, sampled roughly 5 days after vaccination. This TCR came from a man aged 50 to 60 who received an inactivated influenza vaccine. Donor details come from another sample of the same person, matched by shared clones.

DNA sequence: TGCAGTGCCCCAGCGGGAGGGCCCCCGAGCTCCTACAATGAGCAGTTCTTC. This is translated as CSAPAGGPPSSYNEQFF. The chain was built from TRBV20-1 and TRBJ2-1; 10 central bases correspond to TRBD2. The germline V gene (reference sequence) provides CDR1 DFQATT and CDR2 SNEGSKA. The CDR3 holds 17 amino acids from the cysteine to the phenylalanine. The kept DNA is CDR3 alone, 51 bases in frame from the first base. Compared with germline, V lacks 6 bases and J lacks 0 bases; bases without a gene match: 11.